Below, 32 T cell receptor beta chains from the same sample are listed, as sequenced in a study of Graves' ophthalmopathy and Graves' hyperthyroidism. Using RNA transcripts, the TCR beta CDR3 regions were amplified. The authors performed first-round RT-PCR with HTBI primers and then a second-round multiplex PCR. TCRdb reprocessed the multiplex PCR reads with MiXCR, giving one entry per CDR3 protein. The table lists over a million distinct CDR3 sequences, less than 45% of them singletons. Sequenced input: peripheral blood or thyroid tissue (not recorded which). All receptors derive from an adult man with Graves' hyperthyroidism.

This clonotype was seen a handful of times. An end of the junction differs from the germline gene, which may be a read error. The gene calls are TRBV11-2 and TRBJ2-2; D may be TRBD2 (6 bases). CDR3 length equals 16 residues. CDR1 is SGHAT and CDR2 is FQNNGV in the germline V gene. This chain's CDR3 is CASSHSGLLNTGELFF. CDR3 bases: TGCGCCAGCAGCCACTCGGGACTCCTCAACACCGGGGAGCTGTTTTTT.

The chain employs TRBV7-9 and TRBJ2-7, with 10 bases fitting TRBD1. V lost 2 bases to trimming and J lost 6 bases; unmatched junction nucleotides: 10. The CDR3 loop spans 16 amino acids. From germline, CDR1 is SEHNR and CDR2 FQNEAQ (reference sequence). CDR3 sequence (DNA): TGTGCCAGCAGCTTAACCCCCGGGACAGGGGCGACCGAGCAGTACTTC. This translates into CASSLTPGTGATEQYF.

Many counts were recorded for this clonotype. The chain couples TRBV5-6 to TRBJ1-5; D not certain. CDR3 size: 17 residues. Germline CDR1 and CDR2: SGHDT and YYEEEE. Trimming removed 0 bases from V and 2 bases from J, with 15 bases in between. DNA for the CDR3: TGTGCCAGCAGCTTGGGGGCTGCAATGGGTGGCAATCAGCCCCAGCATTTT. It translates to CASSLGAAMGGNQPQHF.

The chain carries TRBV4-3 and TRBJ2-5; 12 bases are a match to TRBD1. Germline V lookup: CDR1 LGHNA, CDR2 YSLEER. The CDR3 covers 15 residues. Trimming removed 8 bases from V and 1 base from J; junction bases left unmatched: 5. This CDR3 reads CASARGQGAQETQYF. The CDR3 DNA follows: TGCGCCAGCGCCCGGGGACAGGGGGCCCAAGAGACCCAGTACTTC.

To note about this clonotype: This is likely a read error, given that the CDR3 carries no conserved phenylalanine or tryptophan at its end. V and J are TRBV2 and TRBJ2-7; D is possibly TRBD1 (5 bases). Trimming cost V 6 bases and J 5 bases, with 14 bases left between them. The CDR3 totals 13 residues. CDR1 and CDR2 from the germline V gene are SNHLY and FYNNEI. CDR3 sequence reads: CASRQTAVHEQYL. DNA for the CDR3: TGTGCCAGCAGGCAGACAGCAGTCCACGAGCAGTACCTC.

This clonotype was counted ten times or more. The chain combines TRBV25-1 with TRBJ1-1; possible D gene TRBD1, 5 bases. The CDR3 extends over 14 amino acids. V lost 6 bases and J lost 3, with 14 bases in between. Germline V gives CDR1 MGHDK, CDR2 SYGVNS. CDR3 protein: CASRPRGSDTEAFF. The CDR3, as DNA: TGTGCCAGCAGGCCTAGGGGCTCGGACACTGAAGCTTTCTTT.

The rearrangement joins TRBV29-1 to TRBJ1-2, with TRBD1 as a possible D gene (6 bases). The CDR3 is 13 amino acids. CDR1 is SQVTM and CDR2 is ANQGSEA in the germline V gene. The V and J ends lost 4 bases and 4 bases respectively, with 13 bases between them. This CDR3 is CSVVGGRGYGYTF. DNA of the CDR3: TGCAGCGTTGTCGGGGGGCGCGGCTATGGCTACACCTTC.

The chain uses TRBV15 and TRBJ1-1, with 7 bases identical to TRBD1. CDR1 is LNHNV and CDR2 is YYDKDF in the germline V gene (reference sequence). This CDR3 contains 18 residues. V dropped 5 bases and J dropped 4; count of bases not matched to a gene: 19. This chain's CDR3 is CATSPWDSENGSFTEAFF. The CDR3 DNA follows: TGTGCCACCAGCCCCTGGGACAGCGAGAATGGCTCTTTCACTGAAGCTTTCTTT.

The sample holds many counts of this clonotype. This chain uses TRBV10-3 with TRBJ1-2; perhaps TRBD1 as D (6 bases). The V gene lost 3 bases and the J gene lost 14 bases, with 22 bases spanning the gap. Germline V gives CDR1 ENHRY, CDR2 SYGVKD. The CDR3 has 14 amino acids. The DNA of the CDR3 is TGTGCCATCAGTGAAGTATGGACAGAACCACTAAATACCTTC. Translated, it gives CAISEVWTEPLNTF.

The CDR3 is CASSLYLGGTEAFF. CDR3 DNA sequence: TGTGCCAGCAGCTTATATCTTGGCGGTACTGAAGCTTTCTTT. This chain connects TRBV11-1 to TRBJ1-1, with D unclear. Trimming took off 2 bases at V and 5 bases at J, with 12 bases between the two ends. CDR1 is SGHAT and CDR2 is FQDESV in the germline V gene (reference sequence). The CDR3 extends over 14 amino acids.

A remark on this clonotype: One base separates it from a far larger clone, so it is likely a read error. V and J are TRBV19 and TRBJ2-7, with 7 bases matching TRBD1. The CDR3 covers 12 residues. Germline CDR1 and CDR2: LNHDA and SQIVND (reference sequence). The CDR3 region has the DNA TGTGCCGGTAGGGACAGAGCCTACGAGCAGTACTTC. Protein product: CAGRDRAYEQYF.

This clonotype came up many times. J is TRBJ2-7 and V is TRBV7-2; D may be TRBD2 (5 bases). The V gene lost 5 bases and the J gene lost 1 base, with 12 bases spanning the gap. Germline CDR1 and CDR2: SGHTA and FQGNSA. The CDR3 extends over 14 amino acids. DNA of the CDR3: TGTGCCAGCAGCCCCAGGCGGGCGTCCTACGAGCAGTACTTC. Translation gives CASSPRRASYEQYF. The full variable domain, in which reference TRBV7-2 and TRBJ2-7 provide the parts outside the CDR3, is GAGVSQSPSNKVTEKGKDVELRCDPISGHTALYWYRQSLGQGLEFLIYFQGNSAPDKSGLPSDRFSAERTGGSVSTLTIQRTQQEDSAVYLCASSPRRASYEQYFGPGTRLTVT.

This clonotype was observed many times. The chain employs TRBV7-9 and TRBJ1-5, with 9 bases that match TRBD1. This CDR3 is 14 amino acids long. The germline gives CDR1 SEHNR, CDR2 FQNEAQ (reference sequence). The ends lost 4 bases at V and 8 bases at J; junction bases unmatched: 6. The CDR3 DNA is TGTGCCAGCAGCTACGGACAGGGGAGGGAGCCCCAGCATTTT. Translated, it gives CASSYGQGREPQHF.

This clonotype was counted many times. The rearrangement uses TRBV10-3 and TRBJ2-7; 10 bases are a match to TRBD1. V was clipped by 2 bases and J by 2 bases; unmatched bases: 9. Germline CDR1 and CDR2: ENHRY and SYGVKD. This CDR3 has 17 amino acids. The CDR3 loop is CAISEEGGTGDAYEQYF. In nucleotides, the CDR3 is TGTGCCATCAGTGAGGAAGGGGGGACAGGGGACGCCTACGAGCAGTACTTC.

The rearrangement links TRBV4-1 to TRBJ2-2, with D perhaps being TRBD1 or TRBD2 (6 bases each). The CDR3 is 15 residues long. Germline CDR1 MGHRA, CDR2 YSYEKL. V was cut by 0 bases and J by 5 bases, with 10 bases left in between. The chain's CDR3 is CASSQEGAGTGELFF. Here the CDR3 DNA reads TGCGCCAGCAGCCAAGAGGGGGCGGGAACCGGGGAGCTGTTTTTT.

The chain uses TRBV11-2 and TRBJ2-2, with TRBD1 identical over 9 bases. The germline V gene has CDR1 SGHAT and CDR2 FQNNGV. V was pared by 2 bases and J by 4 bases, with 5 bases of the junction left unmatched. This CDR3 has 16 residues. The DNA of the CDR3 is TGTGCCAGCAGCTTAAGGGACAGGGTAATCACCGGGGAGCTGTTTTTT. This codes for CASSLRDRVITGELFF.

In its sample, this clonotype was seen once. The chain joins TRBV4-1 to TRBJ2-2; no clear D gene. Germline V gene lookup returns CDR1 MGHRA and CDR2 YSYEKL. The CDR3 runs to 15 residues. The V and J ends lost 0 bases and 4 bases respectively, with 9 bases between them. The CDR3 spells CASSQEGKLTGELFF. For the CDR3, the DNA is TGCGCCAGCAGCCAAGAAGGAAAACTCACCGGGGAGCTGTTTTTT.

The chain has TRBV7-9 and TRBJ1-3; D remains ambiguous. Germline V lookup: CDR1 SEHNR, CDR2 FQNEAQ (reference sequence). The CDR3 extends over 14 amino acids. The V end was cut by 1 base, the J end by 7 bases, with 11 bases between. The CDR3 bases are TGTGCCAGCAGCTTAGGACGGTTAATGAACACCATATATTTT. Translated: CASSLGRLMNTIYF.

For this clonotype: No conserved phenylalanine or tryptophan ends this CDR3, so it is likely a read error. It is unclear where the CDR3 begins or ends on the DNA, so no DNA is shown, and the CDR3 is as TCRdb lists it. This rearrangement joins TRBV29-1 to TRBJ1-1. The germline CDR1 and CDR2 sequences are SQVTM and ANQGSEA. 10 amino acids form the CDR3, both terminal residues included. The chain's CDR3 is CSVEGDSANY.

This clonotype was recorded only once. V is TRBV7-2 and J is TRBJ1-2; no firm D call. The CDR3 contains 14 residues. Germline V lookup: CDR1 SGHTA, CDR2 FQGNSA. Deletions cut 5 bases from V and 8 bases from J, with 18 bases between. CDR3 nucleotide sequence: TGTGCCAGCAGCCAAGGTTTGAGCGTGGAAGGCTACACCTTC. This sequence encodes CASSQGLSVEGYTF.

The rearrangement uses TRBV25-1 and TRBJ1-4, with 10 bases matching TRBD1. Germline values: CDR1 MGHDK, CDR2 SYGVNS. With 5 bases clipped from V and 6 bases from J, the junction kept 15 bases outside the gene matches. CDR3 length: 18 amino acids. The CDR3 loop is CASSPQPGDRGQDEKLFF. The CDR3 DNA reads as TGTGCCAGCAGTCCTCAACCCGGAGACAGGGGGCAGGATGAAAAACTGTTTTTT.

This clonotype was found a few times. This chain joins TRBV4-3 and TRBJ2-2; D not resolved. Per the germline V gene, CDR1 is LGHNA and CDR2 is YSLEER. The V end was cut by 0 bases, the J end by 1 base, with 6 bases between. This CDR3 comprises 15 residues. CDR3 sequence reads: CASSQDPENTGELFF. The CDR3 bases are TGCGCCAGCAGCCAAGATCCTGAGAACACCGGGGAGCTGTTTTTT.

The chain is built from TRBV20-1 and TRBJ2-5; D may match TRBD1 or TRBD2 (6 bases each). Between the trimmed V and J ends, which lost 5 bases and 1 base, there was a span of 8 bases. The CDR3 consists of 12 residues. The germline gives CDR1 DFQATT, CDR2 SNEGSKA (reference sequence). The CDR3 sequence is CSAWGAQETQYF. CDR3 bases: TGCAGTGCTTGGGGGGCCCAAGAGACCCAGTACTTC.

The chain joins TRBV7-8 to TRBJ1-2; a possible D gene is TRBD1 (6 bases). CDR3 length: 12 residues. Germline V CDR1 and CDR2: SGHVS, FQNEAQ. Trimming took off 5 bases at V and 7 bases at J, with 11 bases between the two ends. The CDR3 nucleotides read TGTGCCAGCAGCGTACAGGGATTTGGCTACACCTTC. Amino acids: CASSVQGFGYTF. The full variable domain, its missing parts supplied by reference TRBV7-8 and TRBJ1-2, is GAGVSQSPRYKVAKRGQDVALRCDPISGHVSLFWYQQALGQGPEFLTYFQNEAQLDKSGLPSDRFFAERPEGSVSTLKIQRTQQEDSAVYLCASSVQGFGYTFGSGTRLTVV.

At least ten counts were recorded for this clonotype. This chain links TRBV6-5 with TRBJ2-2; D tentatively reads TRBD1 or TRBD2 (5 bases each). Germline V gives CDR1 MNHEY, CDR2 SVGAGI. This CDR3 contains 15 residues. Trimming cost V 6 bases and J 1 base, with 12 bases left between them. CDR3 in amino acids: CASRSGRLNTGELFF. CDR3 nucleotides: TGTGCCAGCAGGTCGGGACGGCTGAACACCGGGGAGCTGTTTTTT.

V is TRBV2 and J is TRBJ1-5; 7 bases line up with TRBD1. V trimming: 7 bases; J trimming: 0 bases; junction bases outside the gene matches: 15. CDR3 length: 18 amino acids. Germline V gene lookup returns CDR1 SNHLY and CDR2 FYNNEI. The CDR3 loop reads CASTTGAGGSFSNQPQHF. The DNA of the CDR3 is TGTGCCAGCACGACCGGGGCAGGGGGATCCTTTAGCAATCAGCCCCAGCATTTT. Full variable domain (missing parts from reference TRBV2 and TRBJ1-5): EPEVTQTPSHQVTQMGQEVILRCVPISNHLYFYWYRQILGQKVEFLVSFYNNEISEKSEIFDDQFSVERPDGSNFTLKIRSTKLEDSAMYFCASTTGAGGSFSNQPQHFGDGTRLSIL.

This clonotype was counted between two and nine times. The chain is built from TRBV7-3 and TRBJ2-7; D is possibly TRBD1 (8 bases). Germline-derived CDR1 and CDR2 are SGHTA and FQGTGA. This CDR3 comprises 15 residues. Trimming shortened V by 5 bases and J by 2 bases, and 16 bases separated the two germline ends. The DNA for the CDR3 is TGTGCCAGCAGCCCAACAGGGGGGGGTACCTACGAGCAGTACTTC. Translating it yields CASSPTGGGTYEQYF.

The chain recombines TRBV25-1 with TRBJ2-7; D unresolved. The CDR3 has 17 residues. Germline V gene sequence: CDR1 MGHDK, CDR2 SYGVNS. Trimming pared 5 bases from V and 2 bases from J, leaving 22 bases between. The CDR3 here is CASSFRLGLNPTYEQYF. CDR3 in DNA: TGTGCCAGCAGTTTCCGTCTAGGGCTCAACCCCACCTACGAGCAGTACTTC.

This clonotype was counted a few times. The CDR3 region has the DNA TGTGCCAGCAGCAGGGGAGCTCATGGCTACACCTTC. As protein: CASSRGAHGYTF. The rearrangement joins TRBV7-8 to TRBJ1-2, with D possibly TRBD1 on 5 matching bases. Germline-derived CDR1 and CDR2 are SGHVS and FQNEAQ. Trimming shortened V by 5 bases and J by 6 bases, and 10 bases separated the two germline ends. The CDR3 length is 12 residues.

This clonotype has just a few counts. The chain employs TRBV10-3 and TRBJ1-2; no reliable D call. Trimming cost V 8 bases and J 7 bases, with 14 bases left between them. The CDR3 loop spans 12 amino acids. Looked up from germline, CDR1 is ENHRY and CDR2 is SYGVKD. The CDR3 sequence is CAIRGYLGGYTF. In DNA, the CDR3 is TGTGCCATCCGTGGTTACTTGGGTGGCTACACCTTC.

V and J are TRBV20-1 and TRBJ1-5; a weak D match, TRBD1 (5 bases). The CDR3 covers 16 residues. Trimming took off 0 bases at V and 1 base at J, with 13 bases between the two ends. Per the germline V gene, CDR1 is DFQATT and CDR2 is SNEGSKA (reference sequence). In DNA, the CDR3 is TGCAGTGCTAGAGATTTGGGGCAGCCGAGCAATCAGCCCCAGCATTTT. Amino acids: CSARDLGQPSNQPQHF.

The chain combines TRBV6-5 with TRBJ1-2; no clear D gene. Trimming shortened V by 0 bases and J by 6 bases, and 11 bases separated the two germline ends. The germline CDR1 and CDR2 sequences are MNHEY and SVGAGI. The CDR3 is 14 residues long. The CDR3 DNA reads as TGTGCCAGCAGTTACTCAAGATTTCGGGATGGCTACACCTTC. It is translated as CASSYSRFRDGYTF.